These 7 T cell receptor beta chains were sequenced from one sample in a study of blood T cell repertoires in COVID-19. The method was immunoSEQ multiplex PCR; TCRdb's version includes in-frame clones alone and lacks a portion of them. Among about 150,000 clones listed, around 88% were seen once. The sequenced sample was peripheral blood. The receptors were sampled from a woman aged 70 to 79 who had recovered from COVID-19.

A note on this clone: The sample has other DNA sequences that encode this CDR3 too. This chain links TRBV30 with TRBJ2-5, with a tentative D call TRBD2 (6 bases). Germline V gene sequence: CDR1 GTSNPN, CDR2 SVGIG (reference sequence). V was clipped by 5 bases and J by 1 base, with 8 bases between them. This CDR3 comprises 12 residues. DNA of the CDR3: TGTGCCTGGTCGCGGGGCCAAGAGACCCAGTACTTC. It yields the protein CAWSRGQETQYF.

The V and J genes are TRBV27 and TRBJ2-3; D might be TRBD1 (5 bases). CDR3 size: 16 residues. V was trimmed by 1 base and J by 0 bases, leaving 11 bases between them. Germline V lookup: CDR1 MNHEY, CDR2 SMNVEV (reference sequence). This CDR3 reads CASSLLSRASTDTQYF. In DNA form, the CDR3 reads TGTGCCAGCAGTTTATTGAGCAGGGCGAGCACAGATACGCAGTATTTT.

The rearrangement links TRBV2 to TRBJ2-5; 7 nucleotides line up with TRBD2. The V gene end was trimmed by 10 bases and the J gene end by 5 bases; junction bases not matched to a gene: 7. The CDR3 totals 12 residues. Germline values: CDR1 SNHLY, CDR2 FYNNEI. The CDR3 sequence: CATDQGGETQYF. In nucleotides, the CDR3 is TGTGCCACCGACCAGGGAGGGGAGACCCAGTACTTC.

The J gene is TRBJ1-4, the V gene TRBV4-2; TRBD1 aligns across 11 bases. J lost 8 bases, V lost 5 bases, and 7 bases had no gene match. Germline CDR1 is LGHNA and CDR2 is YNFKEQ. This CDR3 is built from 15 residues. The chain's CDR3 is CASSYRTGGEEKLFF. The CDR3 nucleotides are TGTGCCAGCAGCTACCGGACAGGGGGCGAGGAAAAACTGTTTTTT.

CDR3 in amino acids: CASSWGDGSYEQYF. For the CDR3, the DNA is TGCGCCAGCAGCTGGGGGGACGGGTCCTACGAGCAGTACTTC. The chain uses TRBV5-1 and TRBJ2-7, with D possibly matching TRBD2 (6 bases). V lost 3 bases to trimming and J lost 1 base, with 11 bases between them. CDR3 size: 14 residues. Germline V gene sequence: CDR1 SGHRS, CDR2 YFSETQ. Using reference TRBV5-1 and TRBJ2-7 for the parts outside the CDR3, the full variable domain is KAGVTQTPRYLIKTRGQQVTLSCSPISGHRSVSWYQQTPGQGLQFLFEYFSETQRNKGNFPGRFSGRQFSNSRSEMNVSTLELGDSALYLCASSWGDGSYEQYFGPGTRLTVT.

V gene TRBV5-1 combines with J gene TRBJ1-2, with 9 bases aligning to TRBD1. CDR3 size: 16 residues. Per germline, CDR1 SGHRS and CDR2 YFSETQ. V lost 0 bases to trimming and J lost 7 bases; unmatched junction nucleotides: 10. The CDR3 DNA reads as TGCGCCAGCAGCTTGGATGGGACAGGGAGTTCGTCTGGCTACACCTTC. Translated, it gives CASSLDGTGSSSGYTF. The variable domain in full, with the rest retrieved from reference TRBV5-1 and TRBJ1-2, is KAGVTQTPRYLIKTRGQQVTLSCSPISGHRSVSWYQQTPGQGLQFLFEYFSETQRNKGNFPGRFSGRQFSNSRSEMNVSTLELGDSALYLCASSLDGTGSSSGYTFGSGTRLTVV.

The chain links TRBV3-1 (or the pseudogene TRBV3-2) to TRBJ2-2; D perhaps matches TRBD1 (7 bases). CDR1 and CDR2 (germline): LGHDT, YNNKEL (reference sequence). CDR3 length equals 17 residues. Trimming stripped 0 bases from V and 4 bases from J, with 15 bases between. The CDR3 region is CASSQDPTGTGTGELFF. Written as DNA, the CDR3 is TGTGCCAGCAGCCAAGACCCGACAGGGACTGGCACCGGGGAGCTGTTTTTT.